This TCR beta chain was retrieved from a study of T cells expressing NK-cell markers. Reanalyzing the 5' RACE reads, TCRdb keeps one entry per CDR3 protein, without DNA. Its listing shows 200,000 to 300,000 distinct CDR3 sequences. Per germline, CDR1 DFQATT and CDR2 SNEGSKA (reference sequence). CDR3 length equals 14 residues. The source material was blood T cells: a sorted CD56 or NKG2C T cell subset, CD4+ or CD8+ T cells, or bulk PBMC T cells (not recorded which). The TCR was taken from a woman between 18 and 70 years old in good health. The chain has TRBV20-1 and TRBJ2-7; TCRdb returns TRBD2, unconfirmable since there is no DNA. Here the CDR3 reads CSAVLSGRTYEQYF.